A few counts support the clone carrying this T cell receptor (beta chain). What it binds is not known. This sample is part of a study of T-cell memory formation after mild COVID-19. TCRdb redid the calling of the 5' RACE reads with MiXCR, one entry per CDR3 protein. The sample holds roughly 500,000 distinct CDR3 sequences, around 21% seen once. The CDR3 has 19 amino acids. Germline lookup yields CDR1 SGHKS and CDR2 YYEKEE (reference sequence). J lost 0 bases, V lost 1 base, and 11 bases had no gene match. General study findings and limits: The second-wave clones peaking on day 37 were not confirmed as SARS-CoV-2-specific.

V and J are TRBV5-5 and TRBJ2-1, with 9 bases fitting TRBD2. The TCR originated in an adult woman who had mild COVID-19 (a few samples of this study predate the infection). Cell type and time point are not known. The sample was PBMCs or a T cell subset sorted from them (not recorded which). CDR3 amino acids: CASSLWGVSGSTSYNEQFF. The CDR3 coding sequence is TGTGCCAGCAGCTTGTGGGGGGTTAGCGGGAGTACCTCCTACAATGAGCAGTTCTTC.